A single sample gave rise to the 23 T cell receptor beta chains below, sequenced in a study of T cell changes during pregnancy in multiple sclerosis. The protocol was immunoSEQ multiplex PCR, while the TCRdb copy is restricted to in-frame clones and leaves out a portion. Of 100,000 to 130,000 clones detected, around 92% appear once; the ten largest clones hold 0.78%. Sequences were derived from peripheral blood, sampled in the third trimester of pregnancy. Source of these receptors: a female donor in good health, enrolled as a control in a pregnancy study.

As DNA, the CDR3 is TGTGCCAGCAAAACCCCGGGGGAAGATACGCAGTATTTT. Residues: CASKTPGEDTQYF. The rearrangement joins TRBV7-9 to TRBJ2-3; a weak D match, TRBD2 (6 bases). The CDR3 has 13 amino acids. V dropped 7 bases and J dropped 5 bases, with 13 bases sitting between them. Germline CDR1 and CDR2: SEHNR and FQNEAQ (reference sequence).

The chain has TRBV6-6 and TRBJ1-1, with 8 bases aligning to TRBD1. The germline V gene has CDR1 MNHNY and CDR2 SVGAGI (reference sequence). The CDR3 totals 13 residues. V gave up 5 bases and J gave up 5 bases; unmatched junction bases: 4. The CDR3, as DNA: TGTGCCAGCAGTATGACAGGGGAGACTGAAGCTTTCTTT. As protein: CASSMTGETEAFF.

The chain carries TRBV27 and TRBJ1-5; 11 nucleotides match TRBD1. CDR3 length: 15 residues. Germline trimming cut 5 bases from V and 4 bases from J; bases unmatched to any gene: 4. Germline CDR1 is MNHEY and CDR2 is SMNVEV (reference sequence). CDR3 sequence reads: CASSRDRGANQPQHF. For the CDR3, the DNA is TGTGCCAGCAGTAGGGACAGGGGGGCGAATCAGCCCCAGCATTTT.

This clone was observed a few times. This chain joins TRBV9 and TRBJ1-2, with TRBD1 identical over 12 bases. The CDR3 is 15 amino acids. The V and J ends lost 4 bases and 5 bases, in that order; junction bases with no gene match: 6. Germline CDR1 and CDR2: SGDLS and YYNGEE. The CDR3 coding sequence is TGTGCCAGCAGCCCGGGACAGGGGGCTAGGTATGGCTACACCTTC. Encoded protein: CASSPGQGARYGYTF. The entire variable domain, with the rest obtained from reference TRBV9 and TRBJ1-2, is as follows: DSGVTQTPKHLITATGQRVTLRCSPRSGDLSVYWYQQSLDQGLQFLIQYYNGEERAKGNILERFSAQQFPDLHSELNLSSLELGDSALYFCASSPGQGARYGYTFGSGTRLTVV.

The chain is built from TRBV2 and TRBJ2-5; D is perhaps TRBD1 (5 bases). Trimming stripped 7 bases from V and 5 bases from J, with 11 bases between. Germline lookup yields CDR1 SNHLY and CDR2 FYNNEI. The CDR3 contains 12 residues. CDR3 in DNA: TGTGCCAGCAATGGAAAGGGGGAGACCCAGTACTTC. This gives the protein CASNGKGETQYF. Drawing the rest from reference TRBV2 and TRBJ2-5, the complete variable domain is EPEVTQTPSHQVTQMGQEVILRCVPISNHLYFYWYRQILGQKVEFLVSFYNNEISEKSEIFDDQFSVERPDGSNFTLKIRSTKLEDSAMYFCASNGKGETQYFGPGTRLLVL.

The chain recombines TRBV27 with TRBJ1-1; 10 nucleotides line up with TRBD1. The CDR3 sequence is 15 residues long. Germline assignment: CDR1 MNHEY and CDR2 SMNVEV (reference sequence). The V and J ends lost 5 bases and 8 bases, in that order; junction bases with no gene match: 11. The CDR3 nucleotides are TGTGCCAGCAGTACCTGGGACAGGGGTTGGGAGGAAGCTTTCTTT. Translation gives CASSTWDRGWEEAFF.

The chain is built from TRBV30 and TRBJ1-5; D is perhaps TRBD1 (6 bases). Trimming removed 1 base at V and 0 bases at J, with 13 bases between. This CDR3 spans 16 amino acids. The germline V gene has CDR1 GTSNPN and CDR2 SVGIG (reference sequence). Here the CDR3 reads CAWSGKTGYSNQPQHF. CDR3 bases: TGTGCCTGGAGTGGCAAGACAGGTTATAGCAATCAGCCCCAGCATTTT.

This rearrangement joins TRBV14 to TRBJ2-4; 10 bases agree with TRBD1. V shed 3 bases, J shed 5 bases, and the junction held 7 bases outside the gene matches. CDR3 length: 16 residues. From germline, CDR1 is SGHDN and CDR2 FVKESK. DNA of the CDR3: TGTGCCAGCAGCCACACGGGACAGGGGCCCCAAAACATTCAGTACTTC. It yields the protein CASSHTGQGPQNIQYF.

CDR3 sequence: CATSRADRDYFNYGYTF. In DNA, the CDR3 is TGTGCCACCAGCAGAGCGGACAGGGACTATTTTAACTATGGCTACACCTTC. The chain couples TRBV15 to TRBJ1-2; 8 nucleotides match TRBD1. Trimming at V came to 1 base and at J to 1 base, leaving 8 bases not matched to a gene. The CDR3 contains 17 residues. The germline V gene has CDR1 LNHNV and CDR2 YYDKDF (reference sequence).

The CDR3 DNA reads as TGTGCCAGCAGCTCCACCCCGGGGGGTGATACGCAGTATTTT. Translated, it gives CASSSTPGGDTQYF. The rearrangement joins TRBV7-2 to TRBJ2-3, with 7 bases fitting TRBD2. The CDR3 has 14 residues. Germline V gives CDR1 SGHTA, CDR2 FQGNSA. V trimming: 4 bases; J trimming: 6 bases; junction bases outside the gene matches: 7.

The genes are TRBV5-1 and TRBJ1-5; maybe TRBD1 (6 bases). The V end lost 2 bases, the J end lost 7 bases, and 10 bases lay between the germline ends. Germline V lookup: CDR1 SGHRS, CDR2 YFSETQ. This CDR3 spans 13 amino acids. The CDR3 bases are TGCGCCAGCAGCTTTGACAGGAACCAGCCCCAGCATTTT. Protein: CASSFDRNQPQHF.

The chain links TRBV19 to TRBJ2-7, with a weak D call TRBD1 (6 bases). The V end lost 0 bases, the J end lost 2 bases, and 17 bases lay between the germline ends. Per germline, CDR1 LNHDA and CDR2 SQIVND (reference sequence). The CDR3 is made up of 17 amino acids. The DNA of the CDR3 is TGTGCCAGTAGTATAGAGGGACCGGGACATGTGCCCTACGAGCAGTACTTC. This codes for CASSIEGPGHVPYEQYF.

This chain connects TRBV9 to TRBJ2-1; 8 bases are shared with TRBD2. This CDR3 is built from 14 residues. Germline lookup yields CDR1 SGDLS and CDR2 YYNGEE. V lost 0 bases, J lost 9 bases, and 5 bases stayed unmatched. For the CDR3, the DNA is TGTGCCAGCAGCGTAGTCGGGGGGGCGTCTGAGCAGTTCTTC. This translates into CASSVVGGASEQFF.

Written as DNA, the CDR3 is TGCAGTACTACAGGGAGCTCTAATGAAAAACTGTTTTTT. It encodes CSTTGSSNEKLFF. J is TRBJ1-4 and V is TRBV29-1; tentatively, D is TRBD1 (6 bases). The germline CDR1 and CDR2 sequences are SQVTM and ANQGSEA. This CDR3 has 13 residues.

This chain joins TRBV7-9 and TRBJ2-3; 7 bases match TRBD2. Germline values: CDR1 SEHNR, CDR2 FQNEAQ (reference sequence). This CDR3 is 18 amino acids long. Germline trimming cut 7 bases from V and 4 bases from J; bases unmatched to any gene: 20. The CDR3 loop reads CASIPNLFALASPDTQYF. The CDR3 nucleotides are TGTGCCAGCATCCCCAACCTGTTTGCACTAGCGAGCCCAGATACGCAGTATTTT.

The V and J genes are TRBV5-5 and TRBJ1-5; possibly TRBD1 for D (5 bases). In germline, CDR1 is SGHKS, CDR2 YYEKEE (reference sequence). V shed 0 bases and J shed 3 bases, with 16 bases lying between them. The CDR3 length is 17 residues. The CDR3 DNA reads TGTGCCAGCAGCTTGGTTCTGACAGCACTCAACAATCAGCCCCAGCATTTT. Amino acid sequence: CASSLVLTALNNQPQHF.

This chain uses TRBV27 with TRBJ1-5; 7 bases match TRBD1. Trimming at V came to 0 bases and at J to 6 bases, leaving 8 bases not matched to a gene. Germline CDR1 and CDR2: MNHEY and SMNVEV (reference sequence). The CDR3 length is 16 residues. CDR3 coding DNA: TGTGCCAGCAGTTTATCGAACAGGGGCCGGGGTCAGCCCCAGCATTTT. Encoded protein: CASSLSNRGRGQPQHF.

V is TRBV6-1 and J is TRBJ1-2; D is unclear. Between the trimmed V and J ends, which lost 3 bases and 3 bases, there was a span of 8 bases. The CDR3 is made up of 13 amino acids. Germline-derived CDR1 and CDR2 are MNHNS and SASEGT. The DNA for the CDR3 is TGTGCCAGCAGTGAGTTTCAGGACTATGGCTACACCTTC. Residues: CASSEFQDYGYTF.

The chain links TRBV5-1 to TRBJ1-5; tentative D call: TRBD1 (6 bases). V lost 4 bases and J lost 4, with 12 bases in between. The CDR3 covers 14 residues. Germline CDR1 SGHRS, CDR2 YFSETQ. Written as DNA, the CDR3 is TGCGCCAGCAGCCCTCTGCAGGGGAATCAGCCCCAGCATTTT. Protein product: CASSPLQGNQPQHF.

The V and J genes are TRBV7-3 and TRBJ1-6; no clear D. The V gene's germline CDR1 is SGHTA and CDR2 FQGTGA. V gave up 5 bases and J gave up 6 bases, with 8 bases separating them. CDR3 length: 13 amino acids. CDR3 in DNA: TGTGCCAGCAGCCGCGCACCTAATTCACCCCTCCACTTT. Amino acid sequence: CASSRAPNSPLHF. Based on the CDR3 plus reference TRBV7-3 and TRBJ1-6, the full variable domain is GAGVSQTPSNKVTEKGKYVELRCDPISGHTALYWYRQSLGQGPEFLIYFQGTGAADDSGLPNDRFFAVRPEGSVSTLKIQRTERGDSAVYLCASSRAPNSPLHFGNGTRLTVT.

Concerning this clone: Its ends do not fully match the called genes, so a read error is possible. V is TRBV6-5 and J is TRBJ1-5; tentatively, D is TRBD1 (5 bases). This CDR3 spans 15 amino acids. Germline V gene lookup returns CDR1 MNHEY and CDR2 SVGAGI. The CDR3 region is CAGSPGLNSNQPQHF. In DNA, the CDR3 is TGTGCCGGCAGCCCGGGACTGAATAGCAATCAGCCCCAGCATTTT.

The chain employs TRBV10-3 and TRBJ2-7; 7 bases fit TRBD1. After removal of 4 bases from V and 7 bases from J, the junction contained 10 bases not matched to a gene. The CDR3 length is 14 residues. Germline V gives CDR1 ENHRY, CDR2 SYGVKD. CDR3 sequence reads: CAISASQGVGEQYF. DNA of the CDR3: TGTGCCATCAGTGCAAGTCAGGGGGTGGGAGAGCAGTACTTC.

The rearrangement links TRBV27 to TRBJ2-1; D may be TRBD2 (5 bases). Looked up from germline, CDR1 is MNHEY and CDR2 is SMNVEV (reference sequence). Trimming left V 4 bases short and J 6 bases short, with 16 bases between. The CDR3 has 15 residues. CDR3 nucleotides: TGTGCCAGCAGTTCGGGATCGGCCAGACCCAATGAGCAGTTCTTC. It encodes CASSSGSARPNEQFF.